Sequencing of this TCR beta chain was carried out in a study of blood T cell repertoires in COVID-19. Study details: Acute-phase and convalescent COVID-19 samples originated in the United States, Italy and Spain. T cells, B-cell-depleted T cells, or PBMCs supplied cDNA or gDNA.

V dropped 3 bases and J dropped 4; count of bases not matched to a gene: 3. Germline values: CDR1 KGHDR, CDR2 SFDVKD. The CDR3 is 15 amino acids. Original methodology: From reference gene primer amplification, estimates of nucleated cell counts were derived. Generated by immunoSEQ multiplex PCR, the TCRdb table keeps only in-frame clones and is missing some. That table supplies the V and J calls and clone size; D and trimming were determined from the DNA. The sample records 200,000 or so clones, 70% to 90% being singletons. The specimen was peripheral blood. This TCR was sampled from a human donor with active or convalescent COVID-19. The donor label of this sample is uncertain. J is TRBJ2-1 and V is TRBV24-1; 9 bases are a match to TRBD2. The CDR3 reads CATSDRLAAYNEQFF. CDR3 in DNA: TGTGCCACCAGTGATAGACTAGCGGCGTACAATGAGCAGTTCTTC.